Shown below are 14 T cell receptor beta chains from a single sample sequenced in a study of blood T cell repertoires in COVID-19 (dated by TCRdb to 2018 to 2020). The library came from the immunoSEQ multiplex PCR assay. TCRdb stores this immuneACCESS table with in-frame sequences only. Part of the clones is absent; in the studies checked, under half of the shortfall reflects unresolved V genes, and no reason is known for the rest. The sample table lists about 240,000 clones, approximately 83% of them with a count of one. The biggest ten clones account for roughly 2% of the sample. Sequencing was performed on peripheral blood. The receptor set was obtained from a man aged 30 to 45 who had recovered from COVID-19.

In nucleotides, the CDR3 is TGTGCCATCAGTGCCGGGACAGAGAACACTGAAGCTTTCTTT. Translation: CAISAGTENTEAFF. The chain links TRBV10-3 to TRBJ1-1; 7 nucleotides align to TRBD1. This CDR3 is built from 14 residues. CDR1 is ENHRY, CDR2 SYGVKD, per germline. J was trimmed by 1 base and V by 4 bases; bases with no gene match: 3.

The chain couples TRBV4-1 to TRBJ2-7; 7 bases fit TRBD1. This CDR3 region has 14 residues. Unmatched junction bases numbered 6, after V lost 3 bases and J lost 4 bases. The germline gives CDR1 MGHRA, CDR2 YSYEKL. The CDR3 DNA reads TGCGCCAGCAGCCAGGTACAGGGGCCTTACGAGCAGTACTTC. Amino acid sequence: CASSQVQGPYEQYF.

Here the CDR3 reads CASSLASQGTYEQYV. The CDR3 coding sequence is TGTGCCAGCAGCTTGGCTTCCCAGGGAACCTACGAGCAGTACGTC. The chain combines TRBV5-5 with TRBJ2-7; perhaps TRBD1 as D (5 bases). The length of the CDR3 is 15 residues. Trimming shortened V by 0 bases and J by 2 bases, and 12 bases separated the two germline ends. From germline, CDR1 is SGHKS and CDR2 YYEKEE (reference sequence).

The chain couples TRBV6-5 to TRBJ2-1, with 9 bases aligning to TRBD2. V dropped 11 bases and J dropped 0; count of bases not matched to a gene: 2. Germline lookup yields CDR1 MNHEY and CDR2 SVGAGI. This CDR3 is built from 13 residues. In DNA form, the CDR3 reads TGTGCCGCGGGGGGGAGCTCCTACAATGAGCAGTTCTTC. The encoded protein is CAAGGSSYNEQFF.

This chain uses TRBV19 with TRBJ2-2; D is perhaps TRBD1 (6 bases). V lost 6 bases and J lost 0, with 11 bases in between. The CDR3 extends over 15 amino acids. The germline V gene encodes CDR1 LNHDA and CDR2 SQIVND (reference sequence). CDR3 in amino acids: CASRSGTTNTGELFF. The CDR3 DNA reads as TGTGCCAGTAGGTCCGGGACAACGAACACCGGGGAGCTGTTTTTT. Complete variable domain (other parts from reference TRBV19 and TRBJ2-2): DGGITQSPKYLFRKEGQNVTLSCEQNLNHDAMYWYRQDPGQGLRLIYYSQIVNDFQKGDIAEGYSVSREKKESFPLTVTSAQKNPTAFYLCASRSGTTNTGELFFGEGSRLTVL.

The V gene is TRBV3-1 (or the pseudogene TRBV3-2), the J gene TRBJ2-3, with 8 positions matching TRBD1. From germline, CDR1 is LGHDT and CDR2 YNNKEL (reference sequence). V trimming: 8 bases; J trimming: 2 bases; junction bases outside the gene matches: 12. The CDR3 contains 16 residues. The CDR3 sequence: CASEQGGGSYTDTQYF. CDR3 in DNA: TGTGCCAGCGAACAGGGGGGCGGATCCTACACAGATACGCAGTATTTT.

The V gene is TRBV3-1 (or the pseudogene TRBV3-2), the J gene TRBJ2-1; the match to TRBD2 covers 9 bases. The V and J ends lost 5 bases and 8 bases, in that order; junction bases with no gene match: 13. Germline values: CDR1 LGHDT, CDR2 YNNKEL (reference sequence). The CDR3 is made up of 16 amino acids. In DNA, the CDR3 is TGTGCCAGCAGCGCACCCGGCGGGGGGGCCTCAGATGAGCAGTTCTTC. Translation: CASSAPGGGASDEQFF.

The chain links TRBV6-4 to TRBJ1-5; D unclear. In germline, CDR1 is MRHNA, CDR2 SNTAGT. The V gene lost 6 bases and the J gene lost 4 bases, with 13 bases spanning the gap. The CDR3 totals 14 residues. CDR3 nucleotides: TGTGCCAGCAGGGGAGGACGGGGAAATCAGCCCCAGCATTTT. This encodes CASRGGRGNQPQHF.

This clone was found once. The CDR3 nucleotides read TGCGCCAGCAGCCAAGCCGCGGGGGATTTGGGCTATGGCTACACCTTC. This translates into CASSQAAGDLGYGYTF. The chain is built from TRBV4-1 and TRBJ1-2; D may be TRBD1 (5 bases). V lost 1 base and J 4 bases, leaving 16 bases between the germline ends. The germline V gene has CDR1 MGHRA and CDR2 YSYEKL. The CDR3 loop spans 16 amino acids.

The V and J genes are TRBV2 and TRBJ2-7, with 12 bases aligning to TRBD2. Germline CDR1 and CDR2: SNHLY and FYNNEI. This CDR3 has 12 amino acids. CDR3 in amino acids: CASSEAGLAGPV. The CDR3 DNA is TGTGCCAGCAGTGAGGCTGGACTAGCGGGGCCCGTC.

The rearrangement links TRBV4-2 to TRBJ2-3, with a possible D match to TRBD2 (6 bases). The ends were cut back, 3 bases at V and 4 bases at J, with 17 bases in the middle. CDR1 is LGHNA and CDR2 is YNFKEQ in the germline V gene. The CDR3 spans 16 residues. The CDR3 loop reads CASSQDTRREPDTQYF. CDR3 nucleotide sequence: TGTGCCAGCAGCCAGGATACTAGGAGGGAGCCAGATACGCAGTATTTT.

The chain joins TRBV28 to TRBJ1-4, with 9 bases aligning to TRBD1. Germline-derived CDR1 and CDR2 are MDHEN and SYDVKM. V gave up 5 bases and J gave up 5 bases; unmatched junction bases: 9. CDR3 size: 16 residues. The CDR3 loop reads CASSLDPGQGNEKLFF. Written as DNA, the CDR3 is TGTGCCAGCAGTCTCGACCCGGGACAGGGAAATGAAAAACTGTTTTTT.

The V and J genes are TRBV5-5 and TRBJ1-2, with a tentative D call TRBD1 (6 bases). Germline V gene lookup returns CDR1 SGHKS and CDR2 YYEKEE (reference sequence). V lost 3 bases and J lost 6, with 24 bases in between. The CDR3 is made up of 17 amino acids. The CDR3 coding sequence is TGTGCCAGCAGCTCTGGTGACCTGGGACAACTGATTCATGGCTACACCTTC. This sequence encodes CASSSGDLGQLIHGYTF.

The rearrangement joins TRBV5-1 to TRBJ2-5, with D hard to call. Germline V gives CDR1 SGHRS, CDR2 YFSETQ. V was cut by 3 bases and J by 6 bases, with 9 bases left in between. The CDR3 runs to 12 residues. This CDR3 reads CASSSSGQTQYF. The CDR3 DNA follows: TGCGCCAGCAGCTCCAGTGGGCAGACCCAGTACTTC.